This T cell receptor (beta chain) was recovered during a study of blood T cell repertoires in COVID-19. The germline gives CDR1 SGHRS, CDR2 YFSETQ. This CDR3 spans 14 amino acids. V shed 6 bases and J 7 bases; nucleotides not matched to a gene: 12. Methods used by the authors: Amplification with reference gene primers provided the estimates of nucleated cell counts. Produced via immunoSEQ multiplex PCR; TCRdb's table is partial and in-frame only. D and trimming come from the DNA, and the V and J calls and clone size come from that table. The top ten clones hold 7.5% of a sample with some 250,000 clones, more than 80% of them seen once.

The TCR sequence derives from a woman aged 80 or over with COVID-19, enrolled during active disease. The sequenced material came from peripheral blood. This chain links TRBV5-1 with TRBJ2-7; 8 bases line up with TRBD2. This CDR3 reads CASKGGRPPLEQYF. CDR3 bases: TGCGCCAGCAAGGGCGGGAGGCCCCCGTTGGAGCAGTACTTC.